This T cell receptor beta chain was identified during a study of resident and recirculating memory T cells in vitiligo. V shed 3 bases, J shed 1 base, and the junction held 8 bases outside the gene matches. CDR3 size: 16 residues. Germline CDR1 SGHNT, CDR2 YYREEE (reference sequence). The assay was immunoSEQ multiplex PCR, and TCRdb's table has in-frame clones only and misses some. The data contain tens of thousands of clones, approximately 91% of them seen just once; the ten biggest clones take up 4.9%. The clonotype comes from a male donor with vitiligo. The sequencing input was blood. The chain employs TRBV5-4 and TRBJ1-2, with TRBD1 matching over 8 bases. The CDR3 DNA follows: TGTGCCAGCAGCTCCCGATACAGGGGGGTTAACTATGGCTACACCTTC. As protein: CASSSRYRGVNYGYTF.